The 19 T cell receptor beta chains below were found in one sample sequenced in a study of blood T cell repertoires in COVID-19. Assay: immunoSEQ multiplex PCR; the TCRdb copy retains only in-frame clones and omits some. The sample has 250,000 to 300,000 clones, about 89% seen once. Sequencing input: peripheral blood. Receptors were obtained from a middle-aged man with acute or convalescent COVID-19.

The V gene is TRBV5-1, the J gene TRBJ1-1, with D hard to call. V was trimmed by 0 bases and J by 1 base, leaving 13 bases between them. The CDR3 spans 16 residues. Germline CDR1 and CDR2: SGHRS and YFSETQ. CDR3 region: CASSLGLSGTNTEAFF. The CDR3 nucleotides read TGCGCCAGCAGCTTGGGTCTGTCAGGAACGAACACTGAAGCTTTCTTT.

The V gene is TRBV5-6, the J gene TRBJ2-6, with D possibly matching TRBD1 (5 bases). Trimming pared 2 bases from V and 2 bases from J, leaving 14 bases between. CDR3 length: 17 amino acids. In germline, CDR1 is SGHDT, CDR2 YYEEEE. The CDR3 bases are TGTGCCAGCAGCTTCACTACATTAGGGGCTGGGGCCAACGTCCTGACTTTC. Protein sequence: CASSFTTLGAGANVLTF.

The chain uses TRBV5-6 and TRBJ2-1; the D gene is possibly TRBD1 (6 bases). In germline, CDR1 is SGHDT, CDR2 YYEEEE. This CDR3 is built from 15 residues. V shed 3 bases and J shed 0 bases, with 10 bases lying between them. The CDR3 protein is CASSSDRSSYNEQFF. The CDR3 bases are TGTGCCAGCAGCTCGGACAGAAGCTCCTACAATGAGCAGTTCTTC.

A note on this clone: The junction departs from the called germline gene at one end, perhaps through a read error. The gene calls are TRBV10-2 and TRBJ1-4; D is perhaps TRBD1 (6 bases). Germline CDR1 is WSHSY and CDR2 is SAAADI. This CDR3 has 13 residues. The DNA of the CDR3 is TGCGCCAGCGGACGCCAGGGGAATGGAAAACTGTTTTTT. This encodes CASGRQGNGKLFF.

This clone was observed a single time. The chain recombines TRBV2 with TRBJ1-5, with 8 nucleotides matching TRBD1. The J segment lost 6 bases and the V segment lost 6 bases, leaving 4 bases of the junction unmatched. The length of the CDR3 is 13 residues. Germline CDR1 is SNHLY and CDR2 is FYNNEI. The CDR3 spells CASSGTGSQPQHF. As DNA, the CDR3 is TGTGCCAGCAGCGGGACAGGTTCTCAGCCCCAGCATTTT. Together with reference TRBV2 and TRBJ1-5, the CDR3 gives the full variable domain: EPEVTQTPSHQVTQMGQEVILRCVPISNHLYFYWYRQILGQKVEFLVSFYNNEISEKSEIFDDQFSVERPDGSNFTLKIRSTKLEDSAMYFCASSGTGSQPQHFGDGTRLSIL.

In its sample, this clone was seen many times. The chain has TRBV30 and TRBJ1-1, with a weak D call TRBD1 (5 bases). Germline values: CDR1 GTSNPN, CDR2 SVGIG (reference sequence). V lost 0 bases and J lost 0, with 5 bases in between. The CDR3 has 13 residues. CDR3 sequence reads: CAWSVGVNTEAFF. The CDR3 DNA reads TGTGCCTGGAGTGTAGGGGTGAACACTGAAGCTTTCTTT.

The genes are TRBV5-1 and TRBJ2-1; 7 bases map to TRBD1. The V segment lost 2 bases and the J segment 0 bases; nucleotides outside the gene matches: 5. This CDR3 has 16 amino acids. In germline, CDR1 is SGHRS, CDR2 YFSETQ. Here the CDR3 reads CASSLYRGGSYNEQFF. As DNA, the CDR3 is TGCGCCAGCAGCTTATACAGGGGCGGCTCCTACAATGAGCAGTTCTTC. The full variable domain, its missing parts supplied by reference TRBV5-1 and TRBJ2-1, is KAGVTQTPRYLIKTRGQQVTLSCSPISGHRSVSWYQQTPGQGLQFLFEYFSETQRNKGNFPGRFSGRQFSNSRSEMNVSTLELGDSALYLCASSLYRGGSYNEQFFGPGTRLTVL.

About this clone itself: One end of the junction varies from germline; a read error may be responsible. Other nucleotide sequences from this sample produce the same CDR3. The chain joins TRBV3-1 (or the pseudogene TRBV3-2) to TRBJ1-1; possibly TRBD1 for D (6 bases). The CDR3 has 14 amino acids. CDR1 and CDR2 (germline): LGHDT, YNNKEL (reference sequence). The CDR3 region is CASSKAGADTEAFF. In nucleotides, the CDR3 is TGTGCCAGCAGCAAAGCAGGGGCGGACACCGAAGCTTTCTTT.

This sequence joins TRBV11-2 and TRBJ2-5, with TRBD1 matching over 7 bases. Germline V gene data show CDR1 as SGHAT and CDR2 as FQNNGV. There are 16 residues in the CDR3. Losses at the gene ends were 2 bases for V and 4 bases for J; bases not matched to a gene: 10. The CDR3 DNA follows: TGTGCCAGCAGCTTAATAAGACAGGGTCGAGGAGAGACCCAGTACTTC. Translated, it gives CASSLIRQGRGETQYF. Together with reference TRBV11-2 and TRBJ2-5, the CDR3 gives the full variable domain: EAGVAQSPRYKIIEKRQSVAFWCNPISGHATLYWYQQILGQGPKLLIQFQNNGVVDDSQLPKDRFSAERLKGVDSTLKIQPAKLEDSAVYLCASSLIRQGRGETQYFGPGTRLLVL.

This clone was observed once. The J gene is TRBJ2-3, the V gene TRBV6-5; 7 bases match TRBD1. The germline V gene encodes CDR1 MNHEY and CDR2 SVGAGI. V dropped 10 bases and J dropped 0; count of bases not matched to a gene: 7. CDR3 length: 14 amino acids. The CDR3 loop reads CATSQGFSTDTQYF. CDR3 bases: TGTGCCACTTCACAGGGGTTTAGCACAGATACGCAGTATTTT.

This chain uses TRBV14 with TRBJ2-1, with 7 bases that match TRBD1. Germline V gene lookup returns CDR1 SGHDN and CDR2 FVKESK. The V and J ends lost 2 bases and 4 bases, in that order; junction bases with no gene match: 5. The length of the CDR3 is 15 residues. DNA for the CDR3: TGTGCCAGCAGCCAATTCCCGGGACAGTACAATGAGCAGTTCTTC. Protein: CASSQFPGQYNEQFF.

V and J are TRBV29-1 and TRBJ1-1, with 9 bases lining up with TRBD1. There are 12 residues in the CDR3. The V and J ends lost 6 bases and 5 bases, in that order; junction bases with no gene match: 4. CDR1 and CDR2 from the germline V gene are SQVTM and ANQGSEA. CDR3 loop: CSVMTGGTEAFF. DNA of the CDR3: TGCAGCGTCATGACAGGGGGAACTGAAGCTTTCTTT.

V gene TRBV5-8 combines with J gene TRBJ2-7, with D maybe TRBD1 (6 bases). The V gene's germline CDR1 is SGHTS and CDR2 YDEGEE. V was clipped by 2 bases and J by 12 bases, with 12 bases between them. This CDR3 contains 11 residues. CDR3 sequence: CASSFAQGRYF. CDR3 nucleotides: TGTGCCAGCAGCTTCGCTCAGGGGAGGTACTTC.

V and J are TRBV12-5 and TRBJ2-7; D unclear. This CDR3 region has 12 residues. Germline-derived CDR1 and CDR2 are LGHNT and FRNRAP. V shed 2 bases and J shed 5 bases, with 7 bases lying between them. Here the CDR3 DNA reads TGTGCTAGTGGTTTGCAAATAGACGAGCAGTACTTC. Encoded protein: CASGLQIDEQYF.

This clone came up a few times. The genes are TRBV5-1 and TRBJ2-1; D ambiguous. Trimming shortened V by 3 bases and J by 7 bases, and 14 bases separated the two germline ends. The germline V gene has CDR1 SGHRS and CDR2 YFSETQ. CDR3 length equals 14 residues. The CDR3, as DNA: TGCGCCAGCAGCTCTGAGAGGTACAATAATGAGCAGTTCTTC. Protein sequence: CASSSERYNNEQFF. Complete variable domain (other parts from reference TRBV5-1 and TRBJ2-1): KAGVTQTPRYLIKTRGQQVTLSCSPISGHRSVSWYQQTPGQGLQFLFEYFSETQRNKGNFPGRFSGRQFSNSRSEMNVSTLELGDSALYLCASSSERYNNEQFFGPGTRLTVL.

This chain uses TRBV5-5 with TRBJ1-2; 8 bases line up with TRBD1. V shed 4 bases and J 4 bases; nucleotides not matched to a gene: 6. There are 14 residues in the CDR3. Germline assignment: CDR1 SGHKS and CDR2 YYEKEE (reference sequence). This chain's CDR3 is CASSAGGAGYGYTF. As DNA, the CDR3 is TGTGCCAGCAGCGCAGGGGGCGCCGGCTATGGCTACACCTTC. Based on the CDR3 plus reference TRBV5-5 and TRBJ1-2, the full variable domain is DAGVTQSPTHLIKTRGQQVTLRCSPISGHKSVSWYQQVLGQGPQFIFQYYEKEERGRGNFPDRFSARQFPNYSSELNVNALLLGDSALYLCASSAGGAGYGYTFGSGTRLTVV.

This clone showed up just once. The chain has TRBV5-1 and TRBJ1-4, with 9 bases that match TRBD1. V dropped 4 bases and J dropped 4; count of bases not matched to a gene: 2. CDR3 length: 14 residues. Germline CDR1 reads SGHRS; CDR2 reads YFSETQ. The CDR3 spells CASSPGQGNEKLFF. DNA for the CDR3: TGCGCCAGCAGCCCGGGACAGGGTAATGAAAAACTGTTTTTT.

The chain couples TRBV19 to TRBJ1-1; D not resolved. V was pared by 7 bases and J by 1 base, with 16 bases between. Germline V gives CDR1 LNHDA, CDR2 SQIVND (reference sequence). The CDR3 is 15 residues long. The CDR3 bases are TGTGCCAGTACCCCAGGTCCCAAACGGAACACTGAAGCTTTCTTT. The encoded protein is CASTPGPKRNTEAFF.

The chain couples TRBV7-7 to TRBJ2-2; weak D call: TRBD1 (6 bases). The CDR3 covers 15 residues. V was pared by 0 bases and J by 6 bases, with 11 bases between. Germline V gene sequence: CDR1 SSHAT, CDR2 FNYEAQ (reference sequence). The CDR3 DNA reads TGTGCCAGCAGCTTAGCGGTAGGGGGTTCCGGGGAGCTGTTTTTT. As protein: CASSLAVGGSGELFF.